The 8 T cell receptor beta chains reported below all come from one sample, sequenced in a study of shared clonotypes between healthy human individuals. Libraries were prepared by immunoSEQ multiplex PCR; TCRdb keeps only in-frame clonotypes and omits some of them. Among over 2 million clones listed, about 95% were seen once. Terminally differentiated effector memory CD45RA+ cells were left out of the naive CD8 fraction, which was CD45RO-negative and positively selected for CCR7. Specimen: naive CD8+ T cells sorted from blood. The receptors derive from a man aged 18 to 29 in good health.

The V call is TRBV28, the J call TRBJ2-5; TRBD2 might be the D (6 bases). This CDR3 contains 15 residues. V shed 1 base and J shed 1 base, with 10 bases lying between them. Germline lookup yields CDR1 MDHEN and CDR2 SYDVKM. This chain's CDR3 is CASSLLARGQETQYF. The CDR3 DNA sequence: TGTGCCAGCAGTTTATTAGCGCGGGGCCAAGAGACCCAGTACTTC.

This clone was detected a few times. The sample contains more than one DNA sequence encoding this CDR3. The chain couples TRBV30 to TRBJ1-1; D is unresolved. Per germline, CDR1 GTSNPN and CDR2 SVGIG (reference sequence). The V and J ends lost 3 bases and 5 bases respectively, with 7 bases between them. The CDR3 spans 11 residues. CDR3 sequence reads: CAWSVGTEAFF. For the CDR3, the DNA is TGTGCCTGGAGCGTGGGGACTGAAGCTTTCTTT.

The CDR3 loop is CASSLPGRGQVNTEAFF. As DNA, the CDR3 is TGTGCCAGCAGCCTTCCCGGCAGGGGGCAGGTGAACACTGAAGCTTTCTTT. V and J are TRBV28 and TRBJ1-1, with TRBD1 matching 8 bases. The CDR3 covers 17 residues. V lost 6 bases and J lost 0; bases outside the gene matches: 12. Germline assignment: CDR1 MDHEN and CDR2 SYDVKM.

The V call is TRBV27, the J call TRBJ2-1, with 9 bases fitting TRBD2. The germline gives CDR1 MNHEY, CDR2 SMNVEV (reference sequence). The CDR3 is 13 residues long. V shed 9 bases and J 6 bases; nucleotides not matched to a gene: 6. The CDR3 DNA is TGTGCCAGTAGATCAGCGGGAGGCAATGAGCAGTTCTTC. Amino acid sequence: CASRSAGGNEQFF.

This clone was seen just once. The genes are TRBV5-1 and TRBJ1-2; no clear D gene. The germline V gene has CDR1 SGHRS and CDR2 YFSETQ. The ends were cut back, 4 bases at V and 0 bases at J, with 19 bases in the middle. The CDR3 is 17 amino acids. The CDR3 reads CASSPFVLQPSNYGYTF. The DNA of the CDR3 is TGCGCCAGCAGCCCCTTCGTCCTTCAGCCATCTAACTATGGCTACACCTTC.

CDR3 bases: TGTGCCAGCAGCGGTGAAACGAACACCGGGGAGCTGTTTTTT. Amino acids: CASSGETNTGELFF. The chain links TRBV9 to TRBJ2-2; D not resolved. In germline, CDR1 is SGDLS, CDR2 YYNGEE. V lost 3 bases, J lost 0 bases, and 6 bases lay in between. The length of the CDR3 is 14 residues.

The chain employs TRBV7-9 and TRBJ1-3, with D tentatively TRBD1 (5 bases). CDR1 SEHNR and CDR2 FQNEAQ come from the germline V gene (reference sequence). The CDR3 loop spans 17 amino acids. V was shortened by 5 bases and J by 0 bases, with 17 bases between the two germline ends. CDR3 residues: CASSEGAYHISGNTIYF. The CDR3, as DNA: TGTGCCAGCAGCGAAGGGGCATACCACATCTCTGGAAACACCATATATTTT.

V gene TRBV28 combines with J gene TRBJ1-1, with D perhaps matching TRBD1 (5 bases). V shed 0 bases and J shed 0 bases, with 11 bases lying between them. Germline CDR1 MDHEN, CDR2 SYDVKM. The CDR3 length is 16 residues. The CDR3 nucleotides are TGTGCCAGCAGTTTATGGTTAGACAGAATGAACACTGAAGCTTTCTTT. This encodes CASSLWLDRMNTEAFF.